The following is a T cell receptor beta chain sequence with its context. Its binding antigen is unknown. Within one base of it there is no much larger clone, and no base qualities were kept. Patients with autoimmune disease history or receiving systemic immunosuppression were excluded from the trial. In every dose cohort, peripheral blood was drawn for TCR sequencing at baseline, cycle 4 day 1, and cycle 7 day 1. The samples were drawn from a first-in-human, open-label, multicenter phase I dose-escalation trial of ivuxolimab. Adults with locally advanced or metastatic melanoma, renal cell carcinoma, hepatocellular carcinoma or head and neck squamous cell carcinoma were enrolled in the trial. Before TCR sequencing, CD4+ and CD8+ T cells were separately sorted from peripheral blood. V is trimmed back by 2 bases and J by 4 bases, and the junction contains 10 bases that no gene match accounts for. CDR1 SGHNT and CDR2 YENEEA were looked up in the germline V gene. The CDR3 sequence holds 16 residues, the cysteine and phenylalanine included. Only the CDR3 region is kept as DNA, spanning 48 bases read in frame from base 1.

To sequence the TCRbeta CDR3 region, genomic DNA was isolated from the sorted cells. The immunoSEQ Assay was used for sequencing of TCRbeta CDR3 regions. TCRdb provides this immuneACCESS table in a form limited to in-frame rearrangements. Some clones are lacking; in checked studies, under half of them reflect an unresolved V gene, and why the rest are absent is not known. This sample holds about 48,000 clones; 87% were observed only once. The ten largest make up about a tenth of the sample. This entry is derived from a study of OX40 agonist ivuxolimab in advanced cancers. About the investigation overall: Ivuxolimab was a fully human IgG2 agonistic monoclonal antibody targeting the costimulatory receptor OX40 (CD134). Intravenous ivuxolimab was administered to patients every 2 weeks at six dose levels: 0.01, 0.1, 0.3, 1.5, 3 and 10 mg/kg. Of the approximately 50 patients in dose escalation, 19 had hepatocellular carcinoma, some 15 had melanoma, 9 had renal cell carcinoma and 9 had head and neck cancer. Partial responses occurred in three dose-escalation patients, of whom one had hepatocellular carcinoma and two had cutaneous melanoma. Prior anti-PD-1, anti-PD-L1 or anti-CTLA-4 therapy was permitted, and checkpoint inhibitors had been received by about 37% of dose-escalation patients. In the dose-escalation cohort, approximately 82% of patients were male, and the mean age was 60 years with a range of about 20 to 79. The monotherapy dose-escalation portion (N of about 52 patients) of the phase I ivuxolimab trial is reported in the paper. The point of sequencing TCRbeta in the periphery was to test whether ivuxolimab changed TCR sequence diversity and drove clonal T-cell expansion.

The paper as a whole reports these results and caveats: After ivuxolimab, CD8+ T cells had more expanded clones than CD4+ T cells on average. In the 0.1-3.0 mg/kg groups, partial responders were among the patients with the lowest normalized peripheral clonal expansion, particularly in CD8+ T cells. At doses of 0.1 to 3.0 mg/kg, clonal expansion of both CD4+ and CD8+ blood T cells was observed from baseline to week 6. Low levels of normalized T-cell clonal expansion were also seen in some nonresponding patients. The antigen specificity of the clonally expanded peripheral T cells was not determined.

This TCR was recovered from an adult with an advanced solid tumor such as melanoma, head and neck, liver or kidney cancer. The chain joins TRBV11-3 to TRBJ2-5; 7 bases in between match TRBD1. The input for sequencing was CD4+ or CD8+ T cells sorted from blood, taken in a trial of the OX40 agonist ivuxolimab. The CDR3 amino acid sequence is: CASSLRSTGAVETQYF. The sequenced DNA: TGTGCCAGCAGCTTAAGGTCAACAGGGGCGGTAGAGACCCAGTACTTC.